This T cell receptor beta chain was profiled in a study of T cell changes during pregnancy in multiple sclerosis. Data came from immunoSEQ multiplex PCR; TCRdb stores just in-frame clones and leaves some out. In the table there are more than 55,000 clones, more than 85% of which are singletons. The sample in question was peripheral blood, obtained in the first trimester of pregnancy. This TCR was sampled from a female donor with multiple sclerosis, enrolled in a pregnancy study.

DNA for the CDR3: TGTGCCAGCAGCGTAACCACGGGAGGCAATTCACCCCTCCACTTT. It codes for CASSVTTGGNSPLHF. V and J are TRBV9 and TRBJ1-6; unclear D gene. Trimming took off 1 base at V and 7 bases at J, with 12 bases between the two ends. Germline CDR1 reads SGDLS; CDR2 reads YYNGEE. The CDR3 loop spans 15 amino acids.